Here is one TCR beta chain with its context. Its target is unknown. Trimming removed 3 bases from V and 2 bases from J; junction bases left unmatched: 7. The CDR3 extends over 15 amino acids. Germline loops: CDR1 SGHTA, CDR2 FQGNSA. Sorting was used to obtain naive CD8 T cells (CD8+CD4-CCR7+CD45RA+). The data were taken from a study of molecular identifiers for immune sequencing clone quantification. Study details: RNA from 20,000 or 100,000 naive CD8 cells was split five ways in replicates, with four sequenced. General study findings and limits: Single-cell amounts of spiked Jurkat TCR RNA were reportedly detectable among over 750,000 naive cells.

The authors built bulk TCR libraries by previously described methods with listed TCR primers. TCRdb itself ran the PCR reads through MiXCR, one entry per CDR3 protein. Among 45,000 to 60,000 distinct CDR3 sequences listed, just over 35% were seen once. Sequences were obtained from naive CD8+ T cells from blood, with Jurkat cell RNA spiked in. Described subset: FACS-sorted CD8+CD4-CCR7+CD45RA+ naive T cells. The rearrangement links TRBV7-2 to TRBJ2-7; 7 nucleotides line up with TRBD2. The clonotype originates from a human donor in good health. Some libraries in this study had Jurkat cell RNA spiked in. CDR3 in DNA: TGTGCCAGCAGCTTCGGGACTACAACCCCCTACGAGCAGTACTTC. Protein: CASSFGTTTPYEQYF. Full variable domain (rest looked up from reference TRBV7-2 and TRBJ2-7): GAGVSQSPSNKVTEKGKDVELRCDPISGHTALYWYRQSLGQGLEFLIYFQGNSAPDKSGLPSDRFSAERTGGSVSTLTIQRTQQEDSAVYLCASSFGTTTPYEQYFGPGTRLTVT.